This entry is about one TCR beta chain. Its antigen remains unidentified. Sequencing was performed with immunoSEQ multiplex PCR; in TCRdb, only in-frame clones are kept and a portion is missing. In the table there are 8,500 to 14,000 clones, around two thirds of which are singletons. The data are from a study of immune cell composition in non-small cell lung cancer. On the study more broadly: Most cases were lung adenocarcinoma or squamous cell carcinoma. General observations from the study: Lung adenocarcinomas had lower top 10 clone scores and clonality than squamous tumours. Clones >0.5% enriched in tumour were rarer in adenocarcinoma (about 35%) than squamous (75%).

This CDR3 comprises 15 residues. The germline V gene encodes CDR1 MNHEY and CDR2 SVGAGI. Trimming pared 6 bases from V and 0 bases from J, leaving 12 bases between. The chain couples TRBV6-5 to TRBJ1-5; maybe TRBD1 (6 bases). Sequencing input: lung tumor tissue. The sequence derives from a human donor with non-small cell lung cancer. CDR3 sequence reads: CASSLTGNSNQPQHF. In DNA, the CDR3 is TGTGCCAGCAGCCTCACAGGGAATAGCAATCAGCCCCAGCATTTT.